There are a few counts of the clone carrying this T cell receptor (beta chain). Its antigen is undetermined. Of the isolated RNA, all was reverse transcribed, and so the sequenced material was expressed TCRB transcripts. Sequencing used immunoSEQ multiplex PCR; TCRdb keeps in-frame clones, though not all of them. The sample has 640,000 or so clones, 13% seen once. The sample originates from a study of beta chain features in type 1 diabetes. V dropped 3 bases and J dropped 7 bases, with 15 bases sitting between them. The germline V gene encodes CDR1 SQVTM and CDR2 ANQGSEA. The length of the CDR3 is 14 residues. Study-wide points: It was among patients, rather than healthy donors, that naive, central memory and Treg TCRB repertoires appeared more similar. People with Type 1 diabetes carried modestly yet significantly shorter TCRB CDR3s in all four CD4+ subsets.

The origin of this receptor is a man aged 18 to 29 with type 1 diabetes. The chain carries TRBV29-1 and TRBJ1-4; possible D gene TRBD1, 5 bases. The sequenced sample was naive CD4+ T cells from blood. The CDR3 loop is CSVEGQGLGEKLFF. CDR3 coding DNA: TGCAGCGTTGAGGGGCAGGGTCTTGGTGAAAAACTGTTTTTT. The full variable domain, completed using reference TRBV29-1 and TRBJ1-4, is SAVISQKPSRDICQRGTSLTIQCQVDSQVTMMFWYRQQPGQSLTLIATANQGSEATYESGFVIDKFPISRPNLTFSTLTVSNMSPEDSSIYLCSVEGQGLGEKLFFGSGTQLSVL.